This TCR beta chain was retrieved from a study of blood T cell repertoires in COVID-19. Overall study: T cells, B-cell-depleted T cells, or PBMCs provided the cDNA or gDNA that served as material.

The CDR3 is 17 amino acids. V gave up 4 bases and J gave up 5 bases; unmatched junction bases: 13. Germline V lookup: CDR1 SGHRS, CDR2 YFSETQ. Some clones are missing from TCRdb's copy, which holds only in-frame ones; the method was immunoSEQ multiplex PCR. The table lists 130,000 to 150,000 clones, roughly 89% of them singletons. This clonotype was sampled from a human donor in a cohort sampled during active COVID-19. The material sequenced was peripheral blood. The V call is TRBV5-1, the J call TRBJ2-7; 12 bases are a match to TRBD1. The chain's CDR3 is CASSAGQGAGVRDEQYF. The CDR3 nucleotides are TGCGCCAGCAGCGCGGGACAGGGGGCTGGGGTACGAGACGAGCAGTACTTC.